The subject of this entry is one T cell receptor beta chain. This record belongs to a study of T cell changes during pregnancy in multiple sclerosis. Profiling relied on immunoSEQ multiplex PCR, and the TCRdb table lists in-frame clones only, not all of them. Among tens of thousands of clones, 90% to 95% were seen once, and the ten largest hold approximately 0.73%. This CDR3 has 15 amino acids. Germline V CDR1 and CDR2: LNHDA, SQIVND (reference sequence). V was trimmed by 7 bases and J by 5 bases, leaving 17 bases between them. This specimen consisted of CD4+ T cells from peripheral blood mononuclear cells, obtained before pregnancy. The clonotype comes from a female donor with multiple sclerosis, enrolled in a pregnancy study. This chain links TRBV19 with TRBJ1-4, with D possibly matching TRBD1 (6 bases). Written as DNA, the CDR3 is TGTGCCAGTACGGGCAGGGGTCAATTCAATGAAAAACTGTTTTTT. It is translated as CASTGRGQFNEKLFF. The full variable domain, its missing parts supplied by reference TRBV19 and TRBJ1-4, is DGGITQSPKYLFRKEGQNVTLSCEQNLNHDAMYWYRQDPGQGLRLIYYSQIVNDFQKGDIAEGYSVSREKKESFPLTVTSAQKNPTAFYLCASTGRGQFNEKLFFGSGTQLSVL.